Below are 3 T cell receptor beta chains sequenced from a single sample in a study of blood T cell repertoires in COVID-19. Measured with immunoSEQ multiplex PCR; TCRdb has only the in-frame clones, and not every one. The sample has about 240,000 clones; around 83% are singletons. The sequenced material came from peripheral blood. The receptors were gathered from an elderly woman with acute or convalescent COVID-19.

The V call is TRBV3-1 (or the pseudogene TRBV3-2), the J call TRBJ1-1; D unresolved. The CDR3 length is 13 residues. V lost 4 bases to trimming and J lost 5 bases, with 11 bases between them. From germline, CDR1 is LGHDT and CDR2 YNNKEL (reference sequence). The chain's CDR3 is CASSLRRYTEAFF. DNA for the CDR3: TGTGCCAGCAGCCTGCGTCGGTATACTGAAGCTTTCTTT.

The J gene is TRBJ2-1, the V gene TRBV28; D possibly corresponds to TRBD1 (6 bases). The CDR3 is 15 amino acids. CDR1 and CDR2 from the germline V gene are MDHEN and SYDVKM. The V end was cut by 9 bases, the J end by 2 bases, with 17 bases between. Written as DNA, the CDR3 is TGTGCCAGTCGACTCCGGGACATCCCCTACAATGAGCAGTTCTTC. Its translation is CASRLRDIPYNEQFF. The variable domain in full, completed from reference TRBV28 and TRBJ2-1, reads DVKVTQSSRYLVKRTGEKVFLECVQDMDHENMFWYRQDPGLGLRLIYFSYDVKMKEKGDIPEGYSVSREKKERFSLILESASTNQTSMYLCASRLRDIPYNEQFFGPGTRLTVL.

The gene calls are TRBV18 and TRBJ1-2; no clear D. The CDR3 runs to 14 residues. Trimming removed 5 bases at V and 0 bases at J, with 10 bases between. Germline CDR1 reads KGHSH; CDR2 reads LQKENI. The CDR3 coding sequence is TGTGCCAGCTCAGCTGCGTTCTCTAACTATGGCTACACCTTC. Translated: CASSAAFSNYGYTF. The variable domain in full, with the rest retrieved from reference TRBV18 and TRBJ1-2, is NAGVMQNPRHLVRRRGQEARLRCSPMKGHSHVYWYRQLPEEGLKFMVYLQKENIIDESGMPKERFSAEFPKEGPSILRIQQVVRGDSAAYFCASSAAFSNYGYTFGSGTRLTVV.